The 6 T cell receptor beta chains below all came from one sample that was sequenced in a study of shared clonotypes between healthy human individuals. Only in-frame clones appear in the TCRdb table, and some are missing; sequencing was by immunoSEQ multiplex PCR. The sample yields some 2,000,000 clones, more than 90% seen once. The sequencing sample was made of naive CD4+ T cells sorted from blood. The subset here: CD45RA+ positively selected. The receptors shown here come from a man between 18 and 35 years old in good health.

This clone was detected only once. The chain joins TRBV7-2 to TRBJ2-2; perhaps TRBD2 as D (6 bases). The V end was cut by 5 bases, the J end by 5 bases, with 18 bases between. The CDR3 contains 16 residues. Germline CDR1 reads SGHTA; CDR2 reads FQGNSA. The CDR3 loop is CASSPPAGRMTGELFF. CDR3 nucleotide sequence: TGTGCCAGCAGCCCGCCGGCCGGGAGAATGACCGGGGAGCTGTTTTTT.

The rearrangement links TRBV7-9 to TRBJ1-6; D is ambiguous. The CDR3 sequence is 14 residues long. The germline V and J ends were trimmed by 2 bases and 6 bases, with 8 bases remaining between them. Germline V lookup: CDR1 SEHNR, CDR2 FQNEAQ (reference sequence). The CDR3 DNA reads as TGTGCCAGCAGCTTAAACGCGGCTAATTCACCCCTCCACTTT. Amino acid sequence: CASSLNAANSPLHF.

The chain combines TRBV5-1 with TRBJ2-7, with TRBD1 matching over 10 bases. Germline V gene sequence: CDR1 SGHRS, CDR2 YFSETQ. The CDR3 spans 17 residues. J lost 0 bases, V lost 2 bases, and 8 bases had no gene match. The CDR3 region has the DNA TGCGCCAGCAGCTTACAATCCGGGACAGGGGACTCCTACGAGCAGTACTTC. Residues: CASSLQSGTGDSYEQYF.

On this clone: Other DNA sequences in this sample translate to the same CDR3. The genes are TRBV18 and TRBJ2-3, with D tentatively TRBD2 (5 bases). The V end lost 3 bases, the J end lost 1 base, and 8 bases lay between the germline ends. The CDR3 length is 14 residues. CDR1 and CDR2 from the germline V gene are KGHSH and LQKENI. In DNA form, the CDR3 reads TGTGCCAGCTCACCGAACGGGGGCACAGATACGCAGTATTTT. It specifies CASSPNGGTDTQYF.

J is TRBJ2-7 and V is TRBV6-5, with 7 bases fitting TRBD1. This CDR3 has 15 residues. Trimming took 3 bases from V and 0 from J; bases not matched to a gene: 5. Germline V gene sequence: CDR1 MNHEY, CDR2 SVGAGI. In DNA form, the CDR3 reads TGTGCCAGCAGTTATGGACAGGACCACTCCTACGAGCAGTACTTC. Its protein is CASSYGQDHSYEQYF.

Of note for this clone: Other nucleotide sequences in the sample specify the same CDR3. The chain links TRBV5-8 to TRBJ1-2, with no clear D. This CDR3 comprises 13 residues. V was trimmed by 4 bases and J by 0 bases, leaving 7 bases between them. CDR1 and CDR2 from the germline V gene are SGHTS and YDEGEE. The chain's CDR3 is CASSLGSNYGYTF. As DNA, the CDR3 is TGTGCCAGCAGCCTTGGATCTAACTATGGCTACACCTTC.